The source of this T cell receptor beta chain is a study of cytomegalovirus exposure and HLA in healthy donors. As to this clone: Its target is not known.

Study-wide points: Earlier analysis looked at TCR beta V segments, and most were productive about 90% or about 30% of the time. In vitro data verified three CMV-associated chains as specific for CMV antigens. Among CMV-associated TCR beta chains, most appeared HLA-restricted in a later analysis.

This CDR3 is built from 16 residues. The V segment lost 5 bases and the J segment 7 bases; nucleotides outside the gene matches: 13. CDR1 is MNHEY and CDR2 is SMNVEV in the germline V gene (reference sequence). PCR involved 60 Vbeta and 13 Jbeta primers. In the original analysis: A later analysis tallied 65 million to 85 million unique TCR beta chains, around 11 million of them shared. The method was immunoSEQ multiplex PCR; TCRdb's version includes in-frame clones alone and lacks a portion of them. V, J and clone size were drawn from that table, and D and trimming were deduced from the DNA. The sample carries 100,000 to 150,000 clones, roughly 18% recorded once.

This chain uses TRBV27 with TRBJ1-5; the match to TRBD1 covers 8 bases. The sequence came from a female donor in good health and CMV-seropositive. The sequenced sample consisted of PBMCs. CDR3 residues: CASSLLGQGTGQPQHF. The CDR3 nucleotides are TGTGCCAGCAGTCTTCTCGGACAGGGAACTGGACAGCCCCAGCATTTT.